This entry is about one T cell receptor (beta chain). This sample was taken from a study of cytomegalovirus exposure and HLA in healthy donors. The primer mix had 60 Vbeta and 13 Jbeta primers. Profiling relied on immunoSEQ multiplex PCR, and the TCRdb table lists in-frame clones only, not all of them. The sample carries roughly 150,000 clones, about 75% recorded once. The CDR3 covers 15 residues. Per the germline V gene, CDR1 is SNHLY and CDR2 is FYNNEI. V trimming: 6 bases; J trimming: 2 bases; junction bases outside the gene matches: 7. Material: PBMCs. This receptor was identified in a man aged 25 to 40 in good health and CMV-seronegative. V usage is TRBV2 and J usage is TRBJ2-7, with 10 bases matching TRBD1. The CDR3: CASRAGQGITYEQYF. DNA of the CDR3: TGTGCCAGCAGGGCGGGACAGGGGATCACCTACGAGCAGTACTTC.